What follows describes a single TCR beta chain. Its antigen remains unidentified. The data stem from a study of T-cell memory formation after mild COVID-19. In the study overall: Across donors, TCR clusters were largely donor specific. Study-level results: Certain responding clones were present in pre-infection memory, suggesting participation of cross-reactive memory.

MiXCR was run by TCRdb on the 5' RACE reads, yielding one entry per CDR3 protein. The sample lists 270,000 or so distinct CDR3 sequences; around 17% were seen once. CDR3 length equals 15 residues. V dropped 5 bases and J dropped 2; count of bases not matched to a gene: 5. Germline values: CDR1 MNHEY, CDR2 SVGEGT. The V call is TRBV6-2 or TRBV6-3, the J call TRBJ2-5; 10 bases are a match to TRBD2. The source material was PBMCs or a T cell subset sorted from them (not recorded which). The source of this sequence is a man younger than 35 who had mild COVID-19 (a few samples of this study predate the infection). Cell type and time point are not known. CDR3 sequence: CASSPTSGPQETQYF. The CDR3 coding sequence is TGTGCCAGCAGTCCGACTAGCGGGCCACAAGAGACCCAGTACTTC.